The clone carrying this T cell receptor (beta chain) was recorded at least ten times. Its antigen is currently unknown. CDR3 length: 16 residues. The germline V and J ends were trimmed by 2 bases and 2 bases, with 16 bases remaining between them. From germline, CDR1 is SGHAT and CDR2 FQNNGV. The entry originates in a study of regulatory T cells in long-lasting Graves disease. General observations from the study: Between persistent patients, more than 2,500 public clonotypes were shared, exceeding the 900 to 1,000 shared between new patients.

Time point defined: newly diagnosed GD, antithyroid drugs for less than 3 months. Scientists built the TCR library using RNA that was extracted from PBMCs. In building TCR beta libraries, iRepertoire HTBI primers were used together with Arm-PCR of CDR3 regions. One entry per CDR3 protein, called by TCRdb with MiXCR from the multiplex PCR reads. The data show a few hundred thousand distinct CDR3 sequences, with around 15% seen just once and 20% to 25% held by the top ten. These sequences were also reported in another study, on T cells in Graves' hyperthyroidism and ophthalmopathy. Turning to that study: Onset of ophthalmopathy came a median around 6.5 months after the model predicted it.

The sequence came from a woman between 18 and 29 years old with Graves disease. This specimen was peripheral blood mononuclear cells (PBMCs), taken at new diagnosis, from a patient treated with antithyroid drugs. The chain employs TRBV11-2 and TRBJ2-7; possible D gene TRBD1, 5 bases. The CDR3 region has the DNA TGTGCCAGCAGCTTAAGTGAGACAGAATACCCCTACGAGCAGTACTTC. Amino acids: CASSLSETEYPYEQYF.